This T cell receptor beta chain emerged from a study of blood T cell repertoires in COVID-19. For the study at large: Samples of COVID-19 (acute and convalescent) were obtained from the United States, Italy and Spain.

Germline V lookup: CDR1 KGHSH, CDR2 LQKENI. This CDR3 has 13 amino acids. The V and J ends lost 2 bases and 6 bases respectively, with 7 bases between them. Using immunoSEQ multiplex PCR, the repertoire was profiled, and TCRdb retains in-frame clones only, with some absent. Of just over 150,000 clones detected, 65% to 90% appear once; the ten largest clones hold approximately 9.7%. This sequence originates from a woman aged 45-60 years with acute or convalescent COVID-19. The V gene is TRBV18, the J gene TRBJ1-4; no clear D gene. The sequenced sample was peripheral blood. The CDR3 sequence: CASSPGIDEKLFF. CDR3 DNA: TGTGCCAGCTCACCAGGTATAGATGAAAAACTGTTTTTT.